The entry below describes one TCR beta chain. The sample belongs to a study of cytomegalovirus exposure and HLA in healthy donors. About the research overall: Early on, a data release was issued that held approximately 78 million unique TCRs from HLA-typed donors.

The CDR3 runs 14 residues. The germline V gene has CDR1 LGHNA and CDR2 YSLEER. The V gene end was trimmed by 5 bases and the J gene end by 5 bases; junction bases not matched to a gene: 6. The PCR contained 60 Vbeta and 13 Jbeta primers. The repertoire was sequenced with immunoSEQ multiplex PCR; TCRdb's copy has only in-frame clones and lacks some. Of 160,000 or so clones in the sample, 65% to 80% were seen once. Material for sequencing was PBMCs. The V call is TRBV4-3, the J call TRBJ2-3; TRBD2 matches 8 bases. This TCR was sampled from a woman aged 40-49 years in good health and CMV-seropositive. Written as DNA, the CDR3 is TGCGCCAGCAGCAGTCGGGGGGGTGGAGATACGCAGTATTTT. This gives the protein CASSSRGGGDTQYF.